This T cell receptor beta chain is drawn from a study of T cells in Graves' hyperthyroidism and ophthalmopathy. The study, taken as a whole, reports: Blood also carried most thyroid clonotypes expanded above 0.001.

TCR beta CDR3 region amplification was performed from RNA transcripts. The TCR CDR3 first-round RT-PCR relied on the HTBI primer set. TCRdb reanalysed the multiplex PCR reads using MiXCR and keeps one entry per CDR3 protein. Here the sample spans almost 600,000 distinct CDR3 sequences, about 45% being singletons. It was considered stable Graves' hyperthyroidism when ophthalmopathy did not progress within 18 months. V was trimmed by 0 bases and J by 4 bases, leaving 14 bases between them. This CDR3 contains 16 residues. The V gene's germline CDR1 is SGHRS and CDR2 YFSETQ. A few counts support this clonotype. The antigen is not known.

The sample comprised peripheral blood or thyroid tissue (not recorded which). The receptor was isolated from a woman between 18 and 29 years old with Graves' hyperthyroidism. The chain has TRBV5-1 and TRBJ1-3; D perhaps matches TRBD1 (6 bases). The CDR3 loop reads CASSLEPGDLGNTIYF. CDR3 coding DNA: TGCGCCAGCAGCTTGGAGCCAGGGGACTTGGGAAACACCATATATTTT.